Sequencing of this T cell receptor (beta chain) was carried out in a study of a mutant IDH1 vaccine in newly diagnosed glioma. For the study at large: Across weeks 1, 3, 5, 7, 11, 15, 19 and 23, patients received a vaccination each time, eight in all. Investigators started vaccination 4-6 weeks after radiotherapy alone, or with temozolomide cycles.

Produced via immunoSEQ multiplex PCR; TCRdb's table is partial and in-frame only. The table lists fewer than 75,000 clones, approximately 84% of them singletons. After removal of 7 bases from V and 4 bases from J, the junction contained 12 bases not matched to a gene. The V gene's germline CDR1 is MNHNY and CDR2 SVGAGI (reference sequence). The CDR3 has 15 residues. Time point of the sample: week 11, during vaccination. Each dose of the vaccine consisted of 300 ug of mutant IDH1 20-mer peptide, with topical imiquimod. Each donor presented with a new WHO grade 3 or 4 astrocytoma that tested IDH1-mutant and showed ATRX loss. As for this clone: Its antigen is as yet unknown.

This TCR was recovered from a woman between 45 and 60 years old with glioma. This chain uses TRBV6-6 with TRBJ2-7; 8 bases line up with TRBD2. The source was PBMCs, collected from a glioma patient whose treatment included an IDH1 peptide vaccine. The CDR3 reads CASKTPLAGSYEQYF. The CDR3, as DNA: TGTGCCAGCAAAACGCCCCTAGCGGGTAGTTACGAGCAGTACTTC.